These 32 T cell receptor beta chains share one sample of origin, sequenced in a study of early T cells in non-severe SARS-CoV-2 infection. TCRdb passed the 5' RACE reads through MiXCR, listing each CDR3 protein once. Here the sample spans around 55,000 distinct CDR3 sequences, approximately 6.3% being singletons. Specimen: whole blood, collected at baseline. The receptor set was obtained from an adult who was a healthcare worker with PCR-confirmed SARS-CoV-2 infection or an uninfected control (not recorded which).

There are a few counts of this clonotype. The genes are TRBV3-1 and TRBJ1-2; tentatively, D is TRBD1 (5 bases). Germline V gene data show CDR1 as LGHDT and CDR2 as YNNKEL (reference sequence). Trimming shortened V by 8 bases and J by 8 bases, and 12 bases separated the two germline ends. CDR3 length: 11 amino acids. The CDR3 loop is CASGEGRGYTF. Written as DNA, the CDR3 is TGTGCCAGCGGTGAGGGGCGCGGCTACACCTTC.

Here the CDR3 reads CAWTDTGSPYEQYF. The CDR3 DNA sequence: TGTGCCTGGACCGACACCGGGAGCCCATACGAGCAGTACTTC. The chain is built from TRBV30 and TRBJ2-7; a possible D gene is TRBD2 (6 bases). Germline lookup yields CDR1 GTSNPN and CDR2 SVGIG (reference sequence). The length of the CDR3 is 14 residues. V was pared by 4 bases and J by 4 bases, with 17 bases between.

The chain carries TRBV29-1 and TRBJ2-5; D perhaps matches TRBD1 (6 bases). The CDR3 contains 12 residues. The germline V gene has CDR1 SQVTM and CDR2 ANQGSEA. Deletions cut 4 bases from V and 4 bases from J, with 10 bases between. CDR3 nucleotide sequence: TGCAGCGTTGCTCAGGGGACAGAGACCCAGTACTTC. This sequence encodes CSVAQGTETQYF.

The chain carries TRBV5-1 and TRBJ2-5, with 7 nucleotides matching TRBD2. The CDR3 has 16 amino acids. CDR1 and CDR2 from the germline V gene are SGHRS and YFSETQ. V was pared by 4 bases and J by 5 bases, with 14 bases of the junction left unmatched. CDR3 sequence reads: CASSPRGVAAWETQYF. CDR3 nucleotide sequence: TGCGCCAGCAGCCCCCGGGGGGTAGCGGCGTGGGAGACCCAGTACTTC.

This clonotype was seen many times. The chain links TRBV4-2 to TRBJ1-2, with no clear D. Germline V gene lookup returns CDR1 LGHNA and CDR2 YNFKEQ. V was shortened by 4 bases and J by 4 bases, with 13 bases between the two germline ends. The CDR3 covers 14 residues. In nucleotides, the CDR3 is TGTGCCAGCAGCCCCCTTTCCGCGGGCTATGGCTACACCTTC. This sequence encodes CASSPLSAGYGYTF.

This clonotype was detected many times. This chain uses TRBV20-1 with TRBJ1-1; D perhaps matches TRBD1 (5 bases). The V end was cut by 2 bases, the J end by 3 bases, with 7 bases between. The CDR3 spans 12 residues. From germline, CDR1 is DFQATT and CDR2 SNEGSKA (reference sequence). This CDR3 is CSARQQDTEAFF. The CDR3 bases are TGCAGTGCTAGACAACAGGACACTGAAGCTTTCTTT.

This clonotype was detected only a few times. The gene calls are TRBV7-2 and TRBJ2-3; D is undetermined. The germline gives CDR1 SGHTA, CDR2 FQGNSA. The CDR3 consists of 16 residues. V lost 5 bases to trimming and J lost 4 bases, with 19 bases between them. CDR3 region: CASSTLGPLGPDTQYF. In DNA, the CDR3 is TGTGCCAGCAGCACCCTTGGACCTTTGGGCCCAGATACGCAGTATTTT.

This chain uses TRBV30 with TRBJ2-5; maybe TRBD2 (5 bases). Trimming removed 0 bases from V and 1 base from J, with 15 bases in between. CDR3 length: 16 residues. CDR1 is GTSNPN and CDR2 is SVGIG in the germline V gene (reference sequence). In DNA form, the CDR3 reads TGTGCCTGGAGTGTACTAGGGAGACCGTCCCAAGAGACCCAGTACTTC. Protein sequence: CAWSVLGRPSQETQYF.

The chain is built from TRBV2 and TRBJ2-3, with 8 bases fitting TRBD1. The V gene's germline CDR1 is SNHLY and CDR2 FYNNEI. V was pared by 11 bases and J by 3 bases, with 10 bases of the junction left unmatched. The CDR3 has 14 residues. Written as DNA, the CDR3 is TGTGCCGCACTTCAGGGGGCGGGTACAGATACGCAGTATTTT. This translates into CAALQGAGTDTQYF.

This clonotype has at least ten counts. Sequence at one end of the junction differs from germline and may be a read error. The V and J genes are TRBV4-3 and TRBJ2-1; 7 bases align to TRBD2. This CDR3 comprises 14 residues. Germline CDR1 LGHNA, CDR2 YSLEER. CDR3 residues: CASSEDFRGTMQFF. The CDR3 nucleotides read TGCGCCAGCAGCGAAGATTTTCGCGGGACTATGCAGTTCTTC.

CDR3 bases: TGCGCCAGCAGCGGGGGACAGGGTATGGAGACCCAGTACTTC. This encodes CASSGGQGMETQYF. This chain links TRBV5-1 with TRBJ2-5; TRBD1 matches at 9 bases. This CDR3 is built from 14 residues. Germline V lookup: CDR1 SGHRS, CDR2 YFSETQ. The ends lost 4 bases at V and 5 bases at J; junction bases unmatched: 6. Drawing the rest from reference TRBV5-1 and TRBJ2-5, the complete variable domain is KAGVTQTPRYLIKTRGQQVTLSCSPISGHRSVSWYQQTPGQGLQFLFEYFSETQRNKGNFPGRFSGRQFSNSRSEMNVSTLELGDSALYLCASSGGQGMETQYFGPGTRLLVL.

This chain joins TRBV11-2 and TRBJ2-5, with D hard to call. V lost 0 bases, J lost 4 bases, and 3 bases lay in between. This CDR3 comprises 12 residues. Per the germline V gene, CDR1 is SGHAT and CDR2 is FQNNGV. CDR3 loop: CASSLEAETQYF. The CDR3, as DNA: TGTGCCAGCAGCTTAGAGGCAGAGACCCAGTACTTC.

The V and J genes are TRBV29-1 and TRBJ2-4; TRBD1 is a possible D gene (6 bases). Germline-derived CDR1 and CDR2 are SQVTM and ANQGSEA. The CDR3 totals 15 residues. V lost 4 bases and J 0 bases, leaving 13 bases between the germline ends. The CDR3 here is CSVGTIQGAKNIQYF. In DNA, the CDR3 is TGCAGCGTTGGTACAATACAGGGAGCCAAAAACATTCAGTACTTC.

This clonotype appeared many times. The CDR3 DNA reads as TGTGCCAGCAGTTTATTTGGCGAGCAGTACTTC. It specifies CASSLFGEQYF. The genes are TRBV28 and TRBJ2-7, with unresolved D. This CDR3 has 11 residues. With 1 base removed from V and 6 bases from J, the gap between germline ends came to 4 bases. Germline V gene sequence: CDR1 MDHEN, CDR2 SYDVKM. Drawing the rest from reference TRBV28 and TRBJ2-7, the complete variable domain is DVKVTQSSRYLVKRTGEKVFLECVQDMDHENMFWYRQDPGLGLRLIYFSYDVKMKEKGDIPEGYSVSREKKERFSLILESASTNQTSMYLCASSLFGEQYFGPGTRLTVT.

The genes are TRBV29-1 and TRBJ2-3, with D possibly matching TRBD1 (6 bases). The CDR3 length is 12 residues. Trimming shortened V by 4 bases and J by 9 bases, and 14 bases separated the two germline ends. Per the germline V gene, CDR1 is SQVTM and CDR2 is ANQGSEA. CDR3 bases: TGCAGCGTTGCAGAGGGGGTCCCCACGCAGTATTTT. This codes for CSVAEGVPTQYF.

This clonotype came up many times. This rearrangement joins TRBV28 to TRBJ2-7; 7 bases fit TRBD1. CDR3 length equals 12 residues. Germline loops: CDR1 MDHEN, CDR2 SYDVKM. V lost 9 bases to trimming and J lost 2 bases; unmatched junction nucleotides: 4. The CDR3 loop reads CASRQGPYEQYF. The CDR3, as DNA: TGTGCCAGTCGACAGGGCCCCTACGAGCAGTACTTC.

The CDR3 loop reads CASSTDRADTQYF. In DNA, the CDR3 is TGTGCCAGCAGTACGGACAGGGCAGATACGCAGTATTTT. This rearrangement joins TRBV28 to TRBJ2-3, with 8 bases matching TRBD1. There are 13 residues in the CDR3. J was trimmed by 4 bases and V by 5 bases; bases with no gene match: 2. Germline values: CDR1 MDHEN, CDR2 SYDVKM.

This clonotype was seen a handful of times. The chain recombines TRBV12-3 or TRBV12-4 with TRBJ2-7, with TRBD1 matching over 9 bases. The CDR3 is 15 amino acids. V gave up 3 bases and J gave up 3 bases; unmatched junction bases: 6. The CDR3 loop is CASSFSGTGIYEQYF. The CDR3 DNA reads as TGTGCCAGCAGTTTCTCCGGGACAGGGATCTACGAGCAGTACTTC.

This clonotype was counted between two and nine times. The chain joins TRBV5-1 to TRBJ1-1, with no clear D. Trimming shortened V by 5 bases and J by 0 bases, and 14 bases separated the two germline ends. The germline V gene encodes CDR1 SGHRS and CDR2 YFSETQ. The CDR3 loop spans 15 amino acids. In nucleotides, the CDR3 is TGCGCCAGCAGGGCGGGAGACCGGATGAACACTGAAGCTTTCTTT. Residues: CASRAGDRMNTEAFF.

Ten or more counts support this clonotype. V usage is TRBV11-2 and J usage is TRBJ2-7; TRBD1 is a possible D gene (5 bases). V shed 5 bases and J shed 2 bases, with 10 bases lying between them. The CDR3 runs 13 residues. Germline assignment: CDR1 SGHAT and CDR2 FQNNGV. The CDR3 DNA reads TGTGCCAGCAGCGGACATTACGCCTACGAGCAGTACTTC. This sequence encodes CASSGHYAYEQYF. Using reference TRBV11-2 and TRBJ2-7 for the parts outside the CDR3, the full variable domain is EAGVAQSPRYKIIEKRQSVAFWCNPISGHATLYWYQQILGQGPKLLIQFQNNGVVDDSQLPKDRFSAERLKGVDSTLKIQPAKLEDSAVYLCASSGHYAYEQYFGPGTRLTVT.

The V and J genes are TRBV6-6 and TRBJ1-1; unclear D gene. The CDR3 runs to 11 residues. Deletions cut 5 bases from V and 4 bases from J, with 5 bases between. Germline CDR1 reads MNHNY; CDR2 reads SVGAGI (reference sequence). The DNA of the CDR3 is TGTGCCAGCAGTATTGGCACTGAAGCTTTCTTT. As protein: CASSIGTEAFF.

This clonotype was observed many times. This chain links TRBV6-1 with TRBJ2-1; no definite D call. Trimming stripped 3 bases from V and 6 bases from J, with 9 bases between. The germline gives CDR1 MNHNS, CDR2 SASEGT. This CDR3 has 13 residues. The CDR3 loop reads CASSDHDLNEQFF. In DNA form, the CDR3 reads TGTGCCAGCAGTGACCACGACCTCAATGAGCAGTTCTTC.

Many counts were recorded for this clonotype. This chain uses TRBV19 with TRBJ1-5; D is ambiguous. The germline V gene has CDR1 LNHDA and CDR2 SQIVND (reference sequence). The CDR3 totals 14 residues. V dropped 7 bases and J dropped 7 bases, with 17 bases sitting between them. The CDR3 region is CASTDDGIPQPQHF. The CDR3 DNA sequence: TGTGCCAGTACCGACGACGGGATCCCCCAGCCCCAGCATTTT.

This clonotype was detected ten times or more. The chain links TRBV27 to TRBJ2-5; D remains unclear. The length of the CDR3 is 14 residues. V was cut by 8 bases and J by 5 bases, with 18 bases left in between. CDR1 and CDR2 (germline): MNHEY, SMNVEV (reference sequence). CDR3 DNA: TGTGCCAGCCGCCTGGGATGGGGTGAGGAGACCCAGTACTTC. Its protein is CASRLGWGEETQYF.

This clonotype has at least ten counts. The CDR3: CASSGSHTGQNYNEQFF. CDR3 coding DNA: TGTGCCAGCAGTGGATCCCATACGGGACAGAATTACAATGAGCAGTTCTTC. V gene TRBV7-8 combines with J gene TRBJ2-1, with 7 bases lining up with TRBD1. J gave up 4 bases and V 6 bases, and 15 bases lay outside the gene matches. The CDR3 is 17 amino acids. The germline V gene encodes CDR1 SGHVS and CDR2 FQNEAQ.

This clonotype was counted ten times or more. The CDR3 sequence is CASRVNEQFF. CDR3 nucleotides: TGTGCCAGCAGGGTGAATGAGCAGTTCTTC. The genes are TRBV21-1 and TRBJ2-1. TRBV21-1 is assigned pseudogene status. CDR3 length: 10 amino acids.

This clonotype was seen ten or more times. The chain recombines TRBV2 with TRBJ2-1; the match to TRBD1 covers 8 bases. Trimming at V came to 8 bases and at J to 3 bases, leaving 9 bases not matched to a gene. This CDR3 spans 15 amino acids. Germline lookup yields CDR1 SNHLY and CDR2 FYNNEI. Here the CDR3 reads CASSAGTGSYNEQFF. DNA of the CDR3: TGTGCCAGCTCGGCCGGGACAGGCAGCTACAATGAGCAGTTCTTC.

The chain couples TRBV12-3 or TRBV12-4 to TRBJ1-2; possible D gene TRBD1, 5 bases. The CDR3 has 13 residues. The V gene lost 1 base and the J gene lost 4 bases, with 7 bases spanning the gap. The CDR3 here is CASSLGQSYGYTF. The CDR3 nucleotides read TGTGCCAGCAGTTTAGGACAGAGCTATGGCTACACCTTC.

This clonotype has just a few counts. The rearrangement joins TRBV29-1 to TRBJ2-7; D is uncertain. This CDR3 is built from 13 residues. Germline CDR1 and CDR2: SQVTM and ANQGSEA. V lost 6 bases, J lost 4 bases, and 16 bases lay in between. The chain's CDR3 is CSVGGTLAYEQYF. In nucleotides, the CDR3 is TGCAGCGTCGGCGGCACACTTGCTTACGAGCAGTACTTC.

This clonotype was counted many times. The genes are TRBV20-1 and TRBJ2-1; 13 nucleotides agree with TRBD2. V lost 7 bases to trimming and J lost 3 bases; unmatched junction nucleotides: 12. Germline CDR1 and CDR2: DFQATT and SNEGSKA (reference sequence). The CDR3 covers 17 residues. DNA of the CDR3: TGCAGTGTGCTGAGACTAGCGGGGGGTCGAAGCTACAATGAGCAGTTCTTC. It encodes CSVLRLAGGRSYNEQFF.

The CDR3 region has the DNA TGTGCCAGCAGCTTGGTGAATAAGGAAGATGGCTACACCTTC. Protein product: CASSLVNKEDGYTF. This chain connects TRBV5-6 to TRBJ1-2; no reliable D call. Germline V gives CDR1 SGHDT, CDR2 YYEEEE. With 0 bases removed from V and 6 bases from J, the gap between germline ends came to 12 bases. This CDR3 contains 14 residues.

This clonotype appeared many times. The chain is built from TRBV21-1 and TRBJ2-7; the table's D call TRBD1 went unverified against the DNA. TRBV21-1 is a pseudogene segment. The CDR3 contains 16 residues. The CDR3 coding sequence is TGTGCCAGCAGCAAATCTACAGGGCGTCACGTCCCCGAGCAGTACTTC. Translating gives CASSKSTGRHVPEQYF.